What follows is one T cell receptor beta chain and its context. The data belong to a study of OX40 agonist ivuxolimab in advanced cancers. Overall study context: Ivuxolimab, an antibody acting as an agonist of OX40 (CD134), was used to treat patients.

Using immunoSEQ multiplex PCR, the repertoire was profiled, and TCRdb retains in-frame clones only, with some absent. The top ten clones hold around 12% of a sample with approximately 54,000 clones, 90% to 95% of them seen once. CDR1 is SQVTM and CDR2 is ANQGSEA in the germline V gene. The length of the CDR3 is 12 residues. The V end was cut by 8 bases, the J end by 4 bases, with 14 bases between. The origin of this receptor is an adult with an advanced solid tumor such as melanoma, head and neck, liver or kidney cancer. Sequences were derived from CD4+ or CD8+ T cells sorted from blood, sampled in a trial of the OX40 agonist ivuxolimab. The chain joins TRBV29-1 to TRBJ2-5, with D perhaps being TRBD1 or TRBD2 (6 bases each). CDR3 sequence: CSLLKGGETQYF. CDR3 in DNA: TGCAGCCTTCTGAAGGGGGGAGAGACCCAGTACTTC.